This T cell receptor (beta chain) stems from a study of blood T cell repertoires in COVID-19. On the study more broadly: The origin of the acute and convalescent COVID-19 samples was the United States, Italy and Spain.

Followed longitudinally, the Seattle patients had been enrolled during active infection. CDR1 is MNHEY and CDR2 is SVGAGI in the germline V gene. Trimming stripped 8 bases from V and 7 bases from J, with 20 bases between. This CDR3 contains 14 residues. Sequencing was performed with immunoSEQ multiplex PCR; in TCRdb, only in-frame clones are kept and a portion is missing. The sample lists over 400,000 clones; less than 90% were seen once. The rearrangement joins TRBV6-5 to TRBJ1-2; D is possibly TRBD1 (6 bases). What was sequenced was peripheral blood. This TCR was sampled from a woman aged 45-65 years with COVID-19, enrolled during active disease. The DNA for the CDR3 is TGTGCCAGCCTGGGGGGGGTCAGGGGAGGTGGCTACACCTTC. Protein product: CASLGGVRGGGYTF.